This TCR beta chain was captured by sequencing in a study of lymphopenia after photon versus proton radiotherapy. Findings and limits, study-wide: Under photons, naive T cells and diversity fell while effector/memory populations rose. Post-nadir TCR diversity decline inversely tracked overall survival among those who died. Oligoclonal CD8+ Temra expansion after nadir drove photon patients' diversity drop. Only patients who died were analyzed for survival; proton advantage is unproven.

The protocol was immunoSEQ multiplex PCR, while the TCRdb copy is restricted to in-frame clones and leaves out a portion. The sample carries 55,000 to 85,000 clones, roughly 92% recorded once. Concerning this clone itself: Its antigen is as yet unknown.

Germline CDR1 reads SGDLS; CDR2 reads YYNGEE. The V and J ends lost 4 bases and 0 bases respectively, with 11 bases between them. The CDR3 totals 15 residues. The genes are TRBV9 and TRBJ1-3; no clear D. This receptor was taken from a middle-aged woman with cholangiocarcinoma. The sequenced sample was peripheral blood, obtained from a patient treated with photon-based radiotherapy. The CDR3 loop reads CASSPATYSGNTIYF. The CDR3 DNA follows: TGTGCCAGCAGCCCAGCAACGTACTCTGGAAACACCATATATTTT.